This T cell receptor beta chain was captured by sequencing in a study of T cell responses to AZD1222 COVID-19 vaccine. Across the whole study: Pooled samples include second doses given at about 4 or 12 weeks.

Sequencing used immunoSEQ multiplex PCR; TCRdb keeps in-frame clones, though not all of them. The sample has approximately 100,000 clones, roughly nine tenths seen once; the top ten hold approximately 4.7%. Study outcomes and limitations: The donors showed a predominance of white British ancestry and of females, with possible underestimation of clonal diversity.

This CDR3 is built from 17 residues. Trimming removed 4 bases at V and 1 base at J, with 17 bases between. Germline V gives CDR1 SGHKS, CDR2 YYEKEE (reference sequence). Concerning this clone itself: Its antigen is currently unknown.

The V gene is TRBV5-5, the J gene TRBJ2-2; possibly TRBD2 for D (7 bases). The source was peripheral blood, collected on day 0 of AZD1222 vaccination. This clonotype originated in an adult in good health. The CDR3 reads CASSESAGARNTGELFF. The CDR3 DNA reads as TGTGCCAGCAGCGAATCCGCGGGGGCGCGGAACACCGGGGAGCTGTTTTTT.